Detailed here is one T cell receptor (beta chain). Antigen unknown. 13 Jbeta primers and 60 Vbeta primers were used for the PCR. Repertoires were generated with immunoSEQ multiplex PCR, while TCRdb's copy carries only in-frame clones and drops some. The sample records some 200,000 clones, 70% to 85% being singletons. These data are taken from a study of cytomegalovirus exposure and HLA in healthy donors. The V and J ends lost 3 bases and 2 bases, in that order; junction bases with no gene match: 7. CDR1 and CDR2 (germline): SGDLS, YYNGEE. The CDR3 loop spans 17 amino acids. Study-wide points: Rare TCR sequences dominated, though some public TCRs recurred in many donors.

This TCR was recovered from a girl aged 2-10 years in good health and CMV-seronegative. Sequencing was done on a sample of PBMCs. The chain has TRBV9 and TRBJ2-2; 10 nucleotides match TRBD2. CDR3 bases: TGTGCCAGCAGCGGACCTAGCGGGGGTTTAAACACCGGGGAGCTGTTTTTT. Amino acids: CASSGPSGGLNTGELFF.